This T cell receptor (beta chain) was recovered during a study of radiation and T cells in renal cell carcinoma. Findings and limits, study-wide: Without pretreatment biopsies, baseline tumor clonotype presence was undetermined. In blood, top tumor clones expanded by 2 weeks, shrinking by 4.

Regarding this clone: No antigen is known for it.

The CDR3 is 14 residues long. Trimming cost V 1 base and J 5 bases, with 12 bases left between them. Per the germline V gene, CDR1 is SGHDT and CDR2 is YYEEEE. Regarding time point: baseline pretreatment blood. The treatment here: 15 Gy SBRT to primary tumor, nephrectomy 4 weeks later. Blood was sampled at baseline, 2 weeks and 4 weeks after SBRT. Profiling relied on immunoSEQ multiplex PCR, and the TCRdb table lists in-frame clones only, not all of them. The sample shows roughly 100,000 clones, 75% to 90% of them seen only once. The rearrangement uses TRBV5-6 and TRBJ1-2, with D possibly TRBD1 on 6 matching bases. This TCR was recovered from a man over 45 with renal cell carcinoma. Specimen: blood, collected from a patient whose treatment included radiotherapy and nephrectomy. The CDR3 coding sequence is TGTGCCAGCAGCTTGTCAGGGGCAAGGTATGGCTACACCTTC. It encodes CASSLSGARYGYTF.